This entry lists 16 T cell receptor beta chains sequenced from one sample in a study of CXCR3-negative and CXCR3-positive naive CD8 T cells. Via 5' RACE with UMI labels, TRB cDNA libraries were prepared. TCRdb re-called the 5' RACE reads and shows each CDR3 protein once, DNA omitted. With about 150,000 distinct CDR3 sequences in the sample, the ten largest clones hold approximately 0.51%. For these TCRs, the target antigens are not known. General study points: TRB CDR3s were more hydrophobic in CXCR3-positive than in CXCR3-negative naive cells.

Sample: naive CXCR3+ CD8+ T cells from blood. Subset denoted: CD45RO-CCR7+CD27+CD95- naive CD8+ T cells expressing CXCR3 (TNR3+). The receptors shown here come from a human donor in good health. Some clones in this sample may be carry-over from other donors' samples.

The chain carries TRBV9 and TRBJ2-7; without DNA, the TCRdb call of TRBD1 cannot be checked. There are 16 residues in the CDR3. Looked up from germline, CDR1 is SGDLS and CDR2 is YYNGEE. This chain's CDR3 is CASSVVQGARRYEQYF.

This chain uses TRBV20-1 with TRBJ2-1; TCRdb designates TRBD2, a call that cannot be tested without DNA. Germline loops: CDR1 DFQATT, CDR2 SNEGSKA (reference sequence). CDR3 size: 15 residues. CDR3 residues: CSASLLGGASGEQFF.

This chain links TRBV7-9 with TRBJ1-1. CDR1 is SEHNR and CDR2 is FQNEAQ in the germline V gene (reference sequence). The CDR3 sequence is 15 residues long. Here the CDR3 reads CASSPRVGMDTEAFF.

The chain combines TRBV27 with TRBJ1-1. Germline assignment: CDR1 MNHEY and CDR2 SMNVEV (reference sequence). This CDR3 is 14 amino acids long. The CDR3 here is CASSFGTRNTEAFF.

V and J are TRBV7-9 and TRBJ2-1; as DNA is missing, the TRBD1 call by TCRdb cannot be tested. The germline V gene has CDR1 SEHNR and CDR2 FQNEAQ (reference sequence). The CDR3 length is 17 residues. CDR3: CASSLGLVGEGYNEQFF.

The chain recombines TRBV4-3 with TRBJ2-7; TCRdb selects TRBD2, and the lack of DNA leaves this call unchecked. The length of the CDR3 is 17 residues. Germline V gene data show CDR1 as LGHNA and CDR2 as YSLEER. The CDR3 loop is CASSLDTGLAGEYEQYF.

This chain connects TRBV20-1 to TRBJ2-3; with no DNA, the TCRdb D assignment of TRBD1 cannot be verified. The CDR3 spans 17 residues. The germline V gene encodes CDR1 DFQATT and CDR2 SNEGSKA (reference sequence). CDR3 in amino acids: CSARDYSGERGPDTQYF.

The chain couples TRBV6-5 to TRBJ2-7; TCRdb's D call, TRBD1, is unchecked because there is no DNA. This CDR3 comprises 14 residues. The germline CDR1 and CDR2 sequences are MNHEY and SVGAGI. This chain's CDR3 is CASSYGGKLREQYF.

The CDR3 protein is CASSLESTQFYGYTF. V gene TRBV5-5 combines with J gene TRBJ1-2. Germline values: CDR1 SGHKS, CDR2 YYEKEE (reference sequence). CDR3 size: 15 residues.

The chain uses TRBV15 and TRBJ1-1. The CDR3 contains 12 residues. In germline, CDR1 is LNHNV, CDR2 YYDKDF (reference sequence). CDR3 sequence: CATSRDLLEAFF.

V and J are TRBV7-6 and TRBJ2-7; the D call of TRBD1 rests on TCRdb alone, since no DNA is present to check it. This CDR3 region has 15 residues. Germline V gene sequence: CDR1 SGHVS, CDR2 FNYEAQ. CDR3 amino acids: CASSLTRGAFYEQYF. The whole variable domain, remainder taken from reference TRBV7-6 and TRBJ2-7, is GAGVSQSPRYKVTKRGQDVALRCDPISGHVSLYWYRQALGQGPEFLTYFNYEAQQDKSGLPNDRFSAERPEGSISTLTIQRTEQRDSAMYRCASSLTRGAFYEQYFGPGTRLTVT.

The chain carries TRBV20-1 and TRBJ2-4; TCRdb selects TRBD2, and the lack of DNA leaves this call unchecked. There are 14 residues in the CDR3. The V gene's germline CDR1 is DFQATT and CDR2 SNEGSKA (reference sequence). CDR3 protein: CSARDPRRVNIQYF.

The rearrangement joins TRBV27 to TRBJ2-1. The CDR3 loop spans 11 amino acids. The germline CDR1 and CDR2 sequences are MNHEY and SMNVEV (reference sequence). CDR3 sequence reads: CASSNYDEQFF.

The CDR3 loop reads CASSYSGGIQETQYF. This rearrangement joins TRBV6-5 to TRBJ2-5. Germline-derived CDR1 and CDR2 are MNHEY and SVGAGI. This CDR3 has 15 residues.

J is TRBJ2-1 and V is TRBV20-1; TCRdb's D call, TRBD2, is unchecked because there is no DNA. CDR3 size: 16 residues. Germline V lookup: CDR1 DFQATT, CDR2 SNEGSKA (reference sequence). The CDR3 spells CSARVETSGGYNEQFF.

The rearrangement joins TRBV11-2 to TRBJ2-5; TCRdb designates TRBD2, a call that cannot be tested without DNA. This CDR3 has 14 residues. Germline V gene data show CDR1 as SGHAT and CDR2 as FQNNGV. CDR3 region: CAGSFSGGMETQYF.